This T cell receptor beta chain is drawn from a study of T cells in Graves' hyperthyroidism and ophthalmopathy. In its sample, this clonotype was seen many times. Amplified TCR beta CDR3 regions came from RNA transcripts. The HTBI primer set was used in a first-round RT-PCR of the TCR CDR3. TCRdb analysed the multiplex PCR reads with MiXCR anew, one entry per CDR3 protein. The sample has roughly 600,000 distinct CDR3 sequences, 13% to 15% seen once. Germline values: CDR1 KGHDR, CDR2 SFDVKD. CDR3 length equals 16 residues. The V segment lost 3 bases and the J segment 1 base; nucleotides outside the gene matches: 4.

The material sequenced was blood. The V and J genes are TRBV24-1 and TRBJ1-5; 8 positions agree with TRBD1. The sequence derives from a woman in her 50s with Graves' ophthalmopathy. The DNA of the CDR3 is TGTGCCACCAGTGATGTTGGACAGGGAAGCAATCAGCCCCAGCATTTT. This encodes CATSDVGQGSNQPQHF.